The 15 T cell receptor beta chains listed next were all sequenced from one sample in a study of blood T cell repertoires in COVID-19. Clones were read by immunoSEQ multiplex PCR, and TCRdb kept only the in-frame ones, dropping some. The repertoire consists of roughly 190,000 clones, with 70% to 90% occurring once and the leading ten covering roughly 0.82%. The sequenced material came from PBMCs or T cells enriched from blood (not recorded which). These receptors all stem from a woman aged 18 to 35 who had recovered from COVID-19.

This sequence joins TRBV7-2 and TRBJ1-1, with D unresolved. V was cut by 1 base and J by 11 bases, with 5 bases left in between. The CDR3 contains 10 residues. The germline CDR1 and CDR2 sequences are SGHTA and FQGNSA. CDR3 amino acids: CASSLDKAFF. The CDR3 bases are TGTGCCAGCAGCTTAGACAAGGCTTTCTTT.

The chain carries TRBV6-5 and TRBJ1-2; 7 bases line up with TRBD1. The CDR3 contains 13 residues. Trimming at V came to 6 bases and at J to 8 bases, leaving 9 bases not matched to a gene. Germline lookup yields CDR1 MNHEY and CDR2 SVGAGI. For the CDR3, the DNA is TGTGCCAGCAGCTCATTTACAGGGGCCGGCTACACCTTC. The encoded protein is CASSSFTGAGYTF.

For the CDR3, the DNA is TGCGCCAGCAGCGGCGAAGCATTAGCGGCCAGCACAGATACGCAGTATTTT. Amino acid sequence: CASSGEALAASTDTQYF. The rearrangement uses TRBV5-1 and TRBJ2-3; perhaps TRBD2 as D (6 bases). Trimming removed 4 bases at V and 0 bases at J, with 18 bases between. Germline CDR1 SGHRS, CDR2 YFSETQ. This CDR3 has 17 amino acids.

The chain carries TRBV28 and TRBJ2-7, with TRBD2 matching over 7 bases. Germline CDR1 and CDR2: MDHEN and SYDVKM. This CDR3 has 14 residues. Trimming took 3 bases from V and 6 from J; bases not matched to a gene: 8. CDR3 loop: CASSFLAGVSEQYF. The CDR3 bases are TGTGCCAGCAGTTTTCTGGCGGGAGTATCCGAGCAGTACTTC.

This chain links TRBV7-2 with TRBJ1-4; D uncertain. The CDR3 has 14 residues. Trimming took 3 bases from V and 0 from J, leaving 5 bases between them. The V gene's germline CDR1 is SGHTA and CDR2 FQGNSA. In nucleotides, the CDR3 is TGTGCCAGCAGCTTCGGGACAACTAATGAAAAACTGTTTTTT. Residues: CASSFGTTNEKLFF. Full variable domain (rest looked up from reference TRBV7-2 and TRBJ1-4): GAGVSQSPSNKVTEKGKDVELRCDPISGHTALYWYRQSLGQGLEFLIYFQGNSAPDKSGLPSDRFSAERTGGSVSTLTIQRTQQEDSAVYLCASSFGTTNEKLFFGSGTQLSVL.

The chain couples TRBV2 to TRBJ2-1, with 12 bases identical to TRBD2. The J segment lost 4 bases and the V segment lost 7 bases, leaving 5 bases of the junction unmatched. The length of the CDR3 is 15 residues. Looked up from germline, CDR1 is SNHLY and CDR2 is FYNNEI. The CDR3 loop reads CASKLAGGQYNEQFF. Written as DNA, the CDR3 is TGTGCCAGCAAACTAGCGGGAGGCCAGTACAATGAGCAGTTCTTC.

This clone was counted a single time. The CDR3, as DNA: TGTGCCAGTACCCGAACTAGCGGGAGGGCCGCTGAGCAGTTCTTC. Protein product: CASTRTSGRAAEQFF. This chain links TRBV19 with TRBJ2-1, with 13 bases matching TRBD2. Germline CDR1 and CDR2: LNHDA and SQIVND (reference sequence). Unmatched junction bases numbered 9, after V lost 7 bases and J lost 9 bases. There are 15 residues in the CDR3.

This chain links TRBV6-2 or TRBV6-3 with TRBJ2-1; 9 bases are a match to TRBD2. Germline V gene sequence: CDR1 MNHEY, CDR2 SVGEGT. V shed 5 bases, J shed 3 bases, and the junction held 5 bases outside the gene matches. There are 15 residues in the CDR3. CDR3 in DNA: TGTGCCAGCAGTGGCGGGAGGGCTGTCTACAATGAGCAGTTCTTC. This translates into CASSGGRAVYNEQFF.

This chain uses TRBV19 with TRBJ2-1; 8 nucleotides agree with TRBD2. The V and J ends lost 5 bases and 3 bases, in that order; junction bases with no gene match: 12. The CDR3 is made up of 17 amino acids. The V gene's germline CDR1 is LNHDA and CDR2 SQIVND (reference sequence). The CDR3 protein is CASSSSLAGVYYNEQFF. CDR3 sequence (DNA): TGTGCCAGTAGTTCCTCGCTAGCGGGTGTTTACTACAATGAGCAGTTCTTC.

The chain carries TRBV27 and TRBJ2-5; weak D call: TRBD1 (6 bases). Looked up from germline, CDR1 is MNHEY and CDR2 is SMNVEV (reference sequence). This CDR3 region has 16 residues. The V end was cut by 4 bases, the J end by 1 base, with 16 bases between. Written as DNA, the CDR3 is TGTGCCAGCAGTTCGGTGGGCCAGGGGATCCAAGAGACCCAGTACTTC. Its protein product is CASSSVGQGIQETQYF.

The V and J genes are TRBV5-5 and TRBJ2-2; TRBD1 is a possible D gene (5 bases). CDR1 and CDR2 from the germline V gene are SGHKS and YYEKEE (reference sequence). Between the trimmed V and J ends, which lost 5 bases and 7 bases, there was a span of 15 bases. The CDR3 covers 14 residues. In DNA, the CDR3 is TGTGCCAGCAGTACACCCACAGGCAGCGGGGAGCTGTTTTTT. It specifies CASSTPTGSGELFF.

The CDR3 reads CASSLYTTGELFF. DNA of the CDR3: TGTGCCAGCAGTTTATACACCACCGGGGAGCTGTTTTTT. This chain links TRBV28 with TRBJ2-2; no clear D. This CDR3 has 13 amino acids. V lost 1 base, J lost 4 bases, and 4 bases lay in between. Germline lookup yields CDR1 MDHEN and CDR2 SYDVKM.

This rearrangement joins TRBV10-3 to TRBJ1-2, with D maybe TRBD1 (5 bases). V was trimmed by 0 bases and J by 4 bases, leaving 6 bases between them. Germline-derived CDR1 and CDR2 are ENHRY and SYGVKD. This CDR3 has 13 residues. Here the CDR3 reads CAISESTVYGYTF. DNA of the CDR3: TGTGCCATCAGTGAGTCGACAGTCTATGGCTACACCTTC.

J is TRBJ2-7 and V is TRBV11-2; 9 bases line up with TRBD1. This CDR3 comprises 13 residues. Germline V lookup: CDR1 SGHAT, CDR2 FQNNGV. The J segment lost 3 bases and the V segment lost 5 bases, leaving 2 bases of the junction unmatched. This chain's CDR3 is CASSTGQGYEQYF. The CDR3 region has the DNA TGTGCCAGCAGCACGGGACAGGGCTACGAGCAGTACTTC.

CDR3 region: CASRPGDRGTDTQYF. For the CDR3, the DNA is TGTGCCAGTAGGCCAGGGGACAGGGGCACAGATACGCAGTATTTT. V and J are TRBV6-5 and TRBJ2-3; 9 bases are shared with TRBD1. J lost 1 base, V lost 9 bases, and 8 bases had no gene match. Looked up from germline, CDR1 is MNHEY and CDR2 is SVGAGI. The CDR3 runs 15 residues.